The 12 T cell receptor beta chains below all came from one sample that was sequenced in a study of T cell responses to AZD1222 COVID-19 vaccine. Using immunoSEQ multiplex PCR, the repertoire was profiled, and TCRdb retains in-frame clones only, with some absent. The repertoire has about 120,000 clones, around 85% of them found once; the top ten carry 9.4%. This sample comprised peripheral blood, obtained on day 0 of AZD1222 vaccination. Receptor source: an adult in good health.

The chain carries TRBV2 and TRBJ2-5; 8 nucleotides match TRBD2. Germline CDR1 is SNHLY and CDR2 is FYNNEI. The CDR3 spans 14 residues. CDR3 protein: CPPRRGGPQETQYF. The CDR3, as DNA: TGTCCCCCCCGACGGGGGGGCCCCCAAGAGACCCAGTACTTC.

The chain's CDR3 is CASSSRGGNYGYTF. The CDR3 DNA is TGTGCCAGCAGCTCGAGAGGGGGTAATTATGGCTACACCTTC. V and J are TRBV5-4 and TRBJ1-2, with D tentatively TRBD1 (6 bases). Trimming pared 3 bases from V and 5 bases from J, leaving 14 bases between. Germline V lookup: CDR1 SGHNT, CDR2 YYREEE (reference sequence). This CDR3 is built from 14 residues.

The J gene is TRBJ2-1, the V gene TRBV5-1, with D perhaps given as TRBD1 or TRBD2 (6 bases each). Germline loops: CDR1 SGHRS, CDR2 YFSETQ. The V end was cut by 1 base, the J end by 10 bases, with 15 bases between. The CDR3 extends over 14 amino acids. The CDR3 bases are TGCGCCAGCAGCTTGCCCGCGGGACAAAGAGAGCAGTTCTTC. This codes for CASSLPAGQREQFF.

The chain joins TRBV6-5 to TRBJ1-1; possibly TRBD1 for D (5 bases). The germline V and J ends were trimmed by 7 bases and 0 bases, with 9 bases remaining between them. This CDR3 spans 13 amino acids. Germline V gives CDR1 MNHEY, CDR2 SVGAGI. CDR3 DNA sequence: TGTGCCAGCAACCGACAGTTGAACACTGAAGCTTTCTTT. It specifies CASNRQLNTEAFF.

The rearrangement links TRBV30 to TRBJ1-5, with D possibly being TRBD1 (5 bases). The germline CDR1 and CDR2 sequences are GTSNPN and SVGIG (reference sequence). V was pared by 5 bases and J by 6 bases, with 14 bases between. The CDR3 is made up of 13 amino acids. The CDR3 sequence: CAWAPQGSQPQHF. The CDR3 DNA is TGTGCCTGGGCCCCCCAGGGAAGTCAGCCCCAGCATTTT.

This clone was picked up one time. This sequence joins TRBV28 and TRBJ2-7; no clear D. The CDR3 sequence is 12 residues long. The V end lost 3 bases, the J end lost 0 bases, and 3 bases lay between the germline ends. CDR1 is MDHEN, CDR2 SYDVKM, per germline. The DNA for the CDR3 is TGTGCCAGCAGTTTTCTCTCCTACGAGCAGTACTTC. It is translated as CASSFLSYEQYF.

This chain connects TRBV30 to TRBJ1-3, with D possibly being TRBD1 (5 bases). The V gene's germline CDR1 is GTSNPN and CDR2 SVGIG (reference sequence). V lost 1 base to trimming and J lost 0 bases, with 13 bases between them. The CDR3 spans 16 residues. CDR3 region: CAWSALQVLSGNTIYF. The CDR3 DNA follows: TGTGCCTGGAGTGCCCTACAGGTCCTCTCTGGAAACACCATATATTTT.

J is TRBJ2-3 and V is TRBV10-3, with 14 positions matching TRBD2. CDR3 length: 16 amino acids. Germline loops: CDR1 ENHRY, CDR2 SYGVKD. Trimming cost V 6 bases and J 3 bases; bases outside gene matches: 5. The CDR3 DNA reads as TGTGCCATCAGAAACGGGACTAGCGGGGGTACAGATACGCAGTATTTT. This codes for CAIRNGTSGGTDTQYF.

This sequence joins TRBV29-1 and TRBJ2-1; 9 bases match TRBD2. The germline CDR1 and CDR2 sequences are SQVTM and ANQGSEA. The CDR3 is 11 amino acids. The V segment lost 0 bases and the J segment 15 bases; nucleotides outside the gene matches: 3. CDR3 sequence reads: CSVEELAGLFF. The CDR3 nucleotides are TGCAGCGTTGAAGAGCTAGCGGGATTGTTCTTC.

The sample holds one count of this clone. The chain carries TRBV4-1 and TRBJ2-4; 7 positions match TRBD1. Germline trimming cut 0 bases from V and 1 base from J; bases unmatched to any gene: 6. Germline lookup yields CDR1 MGHRA and CDR2 YSYEKL. This CDR3 contains 17 residues. CDR3: CASSQDAQGVAKNIQYF. The CDR3 nucleotides are TGCGCCAGCAGCCAAGACGCCCAGGGGGTCGCCAAAAACATTCAGTACTTC.

The rearrangement uses TRBV28 and TRBJ1-3; D might be TRBD1 (6 bases). Germline CDR1 is MDHEN and CDR2 is SYDVKM. The CDR3 runs to 16 residues. Trimming cost V 2 bases and J 4 bases, with 15 bases left between them. The CDR3 DNA reads as TGTGCCAGCAGTTTAGATGGGGGGCAGTGGGGAAACACCATATATTTT. It yields the protein CASSLDGGQWGNTIYF.

The CDR3 DNA sequence: TGTGCCAGCTCGGGGGACAGCCGAGGAAACACCATATATTTT. It codes for CASSGDSRGNTIYF. The chain combines TRBV9 with TRBJ1-3; 7 bases line up with TRBD1. The trim removed 7 bases at V and 4 bases at J, leaving 8 bases unmatched. The CDR3 consists of 14 residues. CDR1 is SGDLS, CDR2 YYNGEE, per germline.